This T cell receptor beta chain was recovered during a study of shared clonotypes between healthy human individuals. On this clone itself: Its cognate antigen is unknown. The same CDR3 is also encoded by other DNA sequences in this sample.

Trimming took 5 bases from V and 3 from J; bases not matched to a gene: 3. The CDR3 has 13 residues. Germline CDR1 reads LNHDA; CDR2 reads SQIVND (reference sequence). TCRdb keeps only in-frame clones here, not all; method: immunoSEQ multiplex PCR. Of 2,500,000 or so clones in the sample, approximately 93% were seen once. Study-level points and caveats: Sample collection involved blood only; tissue repertoires are likely different.

This clonotype originated in a man aged 18 to 30 in good health. Some clones in this sample may be carry-over from other donors' samples. The chain employs TRBV19 and TRBJ1-2; TRBD1 agrees at 7 bases. Sequenced: naive CD4+ T cells from PBMCs. The subset is: CD45RA+ positively selected. Here the CDR3 reads CASSPQGDYGYTF. As DNA, the CDR3 is TGTGCCAGTAGTCCGCAGGGGGACTATGGCTACACCTTC.